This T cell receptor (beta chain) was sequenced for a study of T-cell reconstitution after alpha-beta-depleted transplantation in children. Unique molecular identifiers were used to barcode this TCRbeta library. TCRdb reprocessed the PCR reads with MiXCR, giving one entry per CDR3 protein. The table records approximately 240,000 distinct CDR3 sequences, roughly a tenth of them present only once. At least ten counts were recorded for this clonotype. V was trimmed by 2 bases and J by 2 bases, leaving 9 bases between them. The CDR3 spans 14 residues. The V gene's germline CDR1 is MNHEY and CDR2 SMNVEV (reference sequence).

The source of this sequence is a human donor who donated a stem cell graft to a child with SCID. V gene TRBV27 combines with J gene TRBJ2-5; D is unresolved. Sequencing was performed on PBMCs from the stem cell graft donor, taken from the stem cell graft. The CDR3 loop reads CASSLRAVQETQYF. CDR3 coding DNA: TGTGCCAGCAGTTTACGGGCAGTACAAGAGACCCAGTACTTC.